This TCR beta chain was documented in a study of cytomegalovirus exposure and HLA in healthy donors. Concerning this clone: Its antigen is unidentified.

Looked up from germline, CDR1 is LGHNA and CDR2 is YSLEER. Trimming removed 1 base from V and 6 bases from J; junction bases left unmatched: 7. This CDR3 region has 15 residues. This PCR relied on a set of 60 Vbeta primers and 13 Jbeta primers. How the authors handled the data: A later analysis tallied tens of millions of unique TCR beta chains, around 9.9 million of them shared. Here immunoSEQ multiplex PCR was the method, and the copy in TCRdb shows in-frame clones only, minus some. V and J calls and clone size are given by that table; D and trimming were obtained from the DNA. The repertoire consists of tens of thousands of clones, with approximately 7.1% occurring once and the leading ten covering about 2.3%. Study-level points and caveats: There was a cluster of highly shared sequence variants that was likely a sequencing artifact. Across all donors, roughly uniform sequencing depth was an assumption of the presence/absence analyses.

This clonotype was obtained from a man between 50 and 59 years old in good health and CMV-seronegative. Material for sequencing was PBMCs. This chain uses TRBV4-3 with TRBJ2-3; 7 bases fit TRBD1. CDR3 residues: CASSQGRGGWDTQYF. The CDR3 DNA reads as TGCGCCAGCAGCCAAGGGCGAGGGGGCTGGGATACGCAGTATTTT.